A selection of T cell receptor beta chains follows, all from one sample in a study of T-cell memory formation after mild COVID-19. One entry per CDR3 protein results from TCRdb running MiXCR on the 5' RACE reads. The sample includes around 130,000 distinct CDR3 sequences, approximately 15% seen only once; the top ten take approximately 15%. Material for sequencing was PBMCs or a T cell subset sorted from them (not recorded which). The receptor source for this set is an adult woman who had mild COVID-19 (a few samples of this study predate the infection). Cell type and time point are not known. The CDR3 runs from the conserved cysteine through the conserved F or W. The D gene is left open where the match is weak.

v_gene	j_gene	d_gene	len	CDR3aa
TRBV12-3/TRBV12-4	TRBJ2-2	.	12	CASKIHTVELFF
TRBV5-1	TRBJ2-7	.	13	CASSSPGAMEQYF
TRBV29-1	TRBJ2-6	.	14	CSVEGPSGANVLTF
TRBV27	TRBJ2-7	.	14	CASRPDSGFSEQYF
TRBV11-3	TRBJ2-1	.	15	CASSITRGTYNEQFF
TRBV20-1	TRBJ1-1	.	16	CSAADPGRARDTEAFF
TRBV12-3/TRBV12-4	TRBJ1-2	TRBD1	14	CASTPHHAGGHFTF
TRBV6-5	TRBJ2-7	TRBD1	14	CASSPRDSHTEQYF
TRBV7-9	TRBJ2-7	.	17	CASSLSGTGLRSYEQYF
TRBV2	TRBJ1-5	TRBD1	14	CASTGTGGDQPQHF
TRBV9	TRBJ1-6	.	16	CASSPGTGPLNSPLHF
TRBV7-9	TRBJ2-7	.	11	CASSFSYEQYF
TRBV20-1	TRBJ2-7	TRBD1	14	CSARGGQAGYEQYF
TRBV7-8	TRBJ1-3	.	14	CASSLAGSGNTIYF